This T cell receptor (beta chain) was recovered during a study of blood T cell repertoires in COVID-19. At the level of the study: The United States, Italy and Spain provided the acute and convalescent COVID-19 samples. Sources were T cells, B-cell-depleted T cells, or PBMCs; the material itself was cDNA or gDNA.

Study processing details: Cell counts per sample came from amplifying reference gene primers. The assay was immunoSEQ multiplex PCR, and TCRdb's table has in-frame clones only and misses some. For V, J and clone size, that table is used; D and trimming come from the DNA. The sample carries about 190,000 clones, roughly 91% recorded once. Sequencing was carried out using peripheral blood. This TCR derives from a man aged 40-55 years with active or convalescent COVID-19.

The CDR3 nucleotides read TGTGCCAGCAGTTACTCAAGGGGATCACAAGAGACCCAGTACTTC. Translated, it gives CASSYSRGSQETQYF. V gene TRBV6-2 or TRBV6-3 combines with J gene TRBJ2-5; D possibly corresponds to TRBD1 (5 bases). V gave up 0 bases and J gave up 2 bases, with 10 bases separating them. The CDR3 sequence is 15 residues long. Germline lookup yields CDR1 MNHEY and CDR2 SVGEGT.